This T cell receptor beta chain was documented in a study of T cell changes during pregnancy in multiple sclerosis. Clones were read by immunoSEQ multiplex PCR, and TCRdb kept only the in-frame ones, dropping some. This sample carries about 80,000 clones, 92% of them seen once, and the ten largest clones take more than 1.4%. V dropped 2 bases and J dropped 8; count of bases not matched to a gene: 18. Germline V CDR1 and CDR2: MGHRA, YSYEKL. The CDR3 extends over 18 amino acids. The material sequenced was peripheral blood, taken before pregnancy. The rearrangement links TRBV4-1 to TRBJ1-2; 9 bases map to TRBD1. This TCR came from a female donor with multiple sclerosis, enrolled in a pregnancy study. The CDR3 DNA reads as TGCGCCAGCAGCCAACTCTTACGGGACAGGGCCCCTGGAAGGGGCTACACCTTC. Translation: CASSQLLRDRAPGRGYTF.